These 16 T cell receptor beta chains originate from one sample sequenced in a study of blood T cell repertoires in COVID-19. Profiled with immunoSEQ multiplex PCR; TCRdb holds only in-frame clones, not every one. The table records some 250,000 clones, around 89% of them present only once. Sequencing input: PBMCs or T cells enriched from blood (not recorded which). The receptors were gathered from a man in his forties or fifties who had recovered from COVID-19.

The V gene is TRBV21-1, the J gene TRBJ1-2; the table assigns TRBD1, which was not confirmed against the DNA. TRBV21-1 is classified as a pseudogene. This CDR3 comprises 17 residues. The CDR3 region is CASSHKTGGELRYGYTF. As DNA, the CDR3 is TGTGCCAGCAGCCATAAGACAGGGGGCGAGCTTAGGTATGGCTACACCTTC.

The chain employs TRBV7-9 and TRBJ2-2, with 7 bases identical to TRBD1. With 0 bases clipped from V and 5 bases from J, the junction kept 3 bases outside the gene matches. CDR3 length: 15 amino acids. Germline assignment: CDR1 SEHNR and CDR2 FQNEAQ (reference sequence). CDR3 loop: CASSLAQGVTGELFF. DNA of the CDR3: TGTGCCAGCAGCTTAGCCCAGGGGGTTACCGGGGAGCTGTTTTTT.

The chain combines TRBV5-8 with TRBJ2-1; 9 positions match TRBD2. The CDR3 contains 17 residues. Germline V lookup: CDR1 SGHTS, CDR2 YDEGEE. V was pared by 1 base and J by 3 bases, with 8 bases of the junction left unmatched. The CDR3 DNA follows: TGTGCCAGCAGCTTGCCTTATCTAGCGGGGAACTACAATGAGCAGTTCTTC. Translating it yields CASSLPYLAGNYNEQFF.

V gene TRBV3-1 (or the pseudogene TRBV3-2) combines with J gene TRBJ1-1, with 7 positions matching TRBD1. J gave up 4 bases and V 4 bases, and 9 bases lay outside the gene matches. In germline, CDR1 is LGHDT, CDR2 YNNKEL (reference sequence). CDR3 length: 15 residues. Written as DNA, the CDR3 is TGTGCCAGCAGCCTGTCCGGCCGGGACAGCACTGAAGCTTTCTTT. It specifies CASSLSGRDSTEAFF.

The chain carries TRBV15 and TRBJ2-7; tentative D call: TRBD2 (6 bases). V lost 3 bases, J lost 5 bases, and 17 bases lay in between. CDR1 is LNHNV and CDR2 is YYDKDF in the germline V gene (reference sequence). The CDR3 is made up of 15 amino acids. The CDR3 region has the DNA TGTGCCACCAGCAGGGAGGGGCGTCCGCCTAACGAGCAGTACTTC. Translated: CATSREGRPPNEQYF.

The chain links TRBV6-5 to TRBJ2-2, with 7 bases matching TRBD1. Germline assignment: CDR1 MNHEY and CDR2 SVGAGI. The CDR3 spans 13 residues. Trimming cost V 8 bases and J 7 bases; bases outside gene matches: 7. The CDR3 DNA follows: TGTGCCAGCCGGAGAGGGGGCGGCGGGGAGCTGTTTTTT. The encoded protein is CASRRGGGGELFF.

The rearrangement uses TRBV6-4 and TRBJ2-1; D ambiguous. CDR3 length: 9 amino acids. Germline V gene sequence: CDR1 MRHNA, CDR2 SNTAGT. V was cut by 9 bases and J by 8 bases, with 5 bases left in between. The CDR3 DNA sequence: TGTGCCAGTTCCGATGAGCAGTTCTTC. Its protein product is CASSDEQFF.

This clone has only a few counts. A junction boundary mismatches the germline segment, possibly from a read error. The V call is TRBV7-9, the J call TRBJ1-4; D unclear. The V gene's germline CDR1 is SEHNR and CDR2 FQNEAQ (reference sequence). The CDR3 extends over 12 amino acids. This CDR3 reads CASSLYGETLDF. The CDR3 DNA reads TGTGCCAGCAGCTTATATGGGGAGACCCTAGATTTT.

The CDR3 sequence: CASSPIRDSVIGELFF. The CDR3 DNA reads as TGTGCCAGTAGTCCTATAAGGGACTCAGTAATCGGGGAGCTGTTTTTT. The J gene is TRBJ2-2, the V gene TRBV19, with D tentatively TRBD2 (6 bases). The CDR3 spans 16 residues. The germline gives CDR1 LNHDA, CDR2 SQIVND (reference sequence). The V gene lost 5 bases and the J gene lost 7 bases, with 20 bases spanning the gap.

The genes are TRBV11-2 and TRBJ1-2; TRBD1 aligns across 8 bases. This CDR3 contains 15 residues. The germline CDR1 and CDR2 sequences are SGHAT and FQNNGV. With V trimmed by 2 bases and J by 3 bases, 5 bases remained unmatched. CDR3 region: CASSLSRTGHYGYTF. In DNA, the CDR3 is TGTGCCAGCAGCTTATCCCGGACAGGGCACTATGGCTACACCTTC.

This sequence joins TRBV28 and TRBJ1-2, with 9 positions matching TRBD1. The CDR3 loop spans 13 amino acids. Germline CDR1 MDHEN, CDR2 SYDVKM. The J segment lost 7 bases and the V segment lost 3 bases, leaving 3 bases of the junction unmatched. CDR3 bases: TGTGCCAGCAGTTTGGGGACAGGGTTTGGCTACACCTTC. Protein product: CASSLGTGFGYTF.

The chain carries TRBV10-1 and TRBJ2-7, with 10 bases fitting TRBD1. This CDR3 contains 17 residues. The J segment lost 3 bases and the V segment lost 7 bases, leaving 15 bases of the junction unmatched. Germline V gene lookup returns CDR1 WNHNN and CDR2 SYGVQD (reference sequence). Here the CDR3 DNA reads TGCGCCAGCAAGTACTTCTTTTTGGGACAGGGGATCTACGAGCAGTACTTC. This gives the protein CASKYFFLGQGIYEQYF.

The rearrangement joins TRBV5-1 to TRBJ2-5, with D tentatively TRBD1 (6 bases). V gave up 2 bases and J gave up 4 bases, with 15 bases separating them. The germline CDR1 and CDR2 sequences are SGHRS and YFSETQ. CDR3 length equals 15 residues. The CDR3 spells CASSFGGGHAETQYF. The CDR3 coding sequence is TGCGCCAGCAGCTTTGGGGGCGGGCACGCAGAGACCCAGTACTTC.

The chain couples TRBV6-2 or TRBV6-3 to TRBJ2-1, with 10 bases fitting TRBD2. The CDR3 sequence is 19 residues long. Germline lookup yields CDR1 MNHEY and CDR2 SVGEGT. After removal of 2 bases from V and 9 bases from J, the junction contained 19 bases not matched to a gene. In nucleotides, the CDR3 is TGTGCCAGCAGTTACCTTTATTCTGTCTTAGCGGGAGGTAAGGGTGAGCAGTTCTTC. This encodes CASSYLYSVLAGGKGEQFF.

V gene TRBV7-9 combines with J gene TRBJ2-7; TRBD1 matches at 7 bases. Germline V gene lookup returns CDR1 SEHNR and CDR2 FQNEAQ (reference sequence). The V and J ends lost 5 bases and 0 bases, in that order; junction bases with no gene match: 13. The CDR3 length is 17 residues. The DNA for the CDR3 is TGTGCCAGCAGCCTCTCCTCAGGGACAGTGAGCTCCTACGAGCAGTACTTC. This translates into CASSLSSGTVSSYEQYF. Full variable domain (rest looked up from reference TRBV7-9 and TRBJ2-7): DTGVSQNPRHKITKRGQNVTFRCDPISEHNRLYWYRQTLGQGPEFLTYFQNEAQLEKSRLLSDRFSAERPKGSFSTLEIQRTEQGDSAMYLCASSLSSGTVSSYEQYFGPGTRLTVT.

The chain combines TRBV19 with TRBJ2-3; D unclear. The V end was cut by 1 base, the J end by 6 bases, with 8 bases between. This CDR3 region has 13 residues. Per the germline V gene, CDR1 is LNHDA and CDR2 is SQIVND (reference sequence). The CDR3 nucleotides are TGTGCCAGTAGTATAGGTTCGGTTGATACGCAGTATTTT. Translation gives CASSIGSVDTQYF.